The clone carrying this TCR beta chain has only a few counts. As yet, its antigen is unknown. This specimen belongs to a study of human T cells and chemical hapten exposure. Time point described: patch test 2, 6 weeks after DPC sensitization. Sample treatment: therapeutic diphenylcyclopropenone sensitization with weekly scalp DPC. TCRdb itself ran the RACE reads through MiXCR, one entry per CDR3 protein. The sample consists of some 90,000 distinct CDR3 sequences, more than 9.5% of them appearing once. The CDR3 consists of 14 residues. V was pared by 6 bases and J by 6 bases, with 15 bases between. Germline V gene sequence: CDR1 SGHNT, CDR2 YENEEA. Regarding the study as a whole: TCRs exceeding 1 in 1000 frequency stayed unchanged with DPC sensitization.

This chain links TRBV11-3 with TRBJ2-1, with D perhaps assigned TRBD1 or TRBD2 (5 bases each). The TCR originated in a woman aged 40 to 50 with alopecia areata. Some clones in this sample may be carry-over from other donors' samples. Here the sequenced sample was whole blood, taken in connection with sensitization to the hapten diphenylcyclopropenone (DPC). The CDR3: CASSLWDGGNEQFF. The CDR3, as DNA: TGTGCCAGCAGTCTATGGGATGGGGGCAATGAGCAGTTCTTC.